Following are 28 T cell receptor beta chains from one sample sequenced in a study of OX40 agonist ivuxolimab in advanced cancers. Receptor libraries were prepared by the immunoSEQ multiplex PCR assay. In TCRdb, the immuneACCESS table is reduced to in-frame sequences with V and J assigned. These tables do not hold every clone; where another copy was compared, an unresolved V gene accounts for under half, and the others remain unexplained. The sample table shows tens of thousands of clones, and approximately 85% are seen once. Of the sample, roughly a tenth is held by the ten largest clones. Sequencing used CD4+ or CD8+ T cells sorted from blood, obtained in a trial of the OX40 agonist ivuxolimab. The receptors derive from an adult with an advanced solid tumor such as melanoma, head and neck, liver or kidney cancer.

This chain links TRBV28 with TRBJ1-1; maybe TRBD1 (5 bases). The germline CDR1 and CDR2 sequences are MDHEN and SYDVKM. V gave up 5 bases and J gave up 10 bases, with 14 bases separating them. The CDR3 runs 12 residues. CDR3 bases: TGTGCCAGCAGTCCCCCGGGACGGGGAGCTTTCTTT. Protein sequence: CASSPPGRGAFF.

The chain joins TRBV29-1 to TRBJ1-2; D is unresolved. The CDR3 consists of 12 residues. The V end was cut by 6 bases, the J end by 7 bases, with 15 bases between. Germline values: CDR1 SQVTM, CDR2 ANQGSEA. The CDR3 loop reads CSVASGPGGYTF. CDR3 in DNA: TGCAGCGTCGCCTCGGGTCCTGGTGGCTACACCTTC.

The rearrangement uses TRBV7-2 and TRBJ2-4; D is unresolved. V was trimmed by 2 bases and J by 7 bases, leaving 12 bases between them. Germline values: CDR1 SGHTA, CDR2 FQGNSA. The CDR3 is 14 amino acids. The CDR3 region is CASSLRQTGNIQYF. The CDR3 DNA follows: TGTGCCAGCAGCTTAAGGCAGACTGGGAACATTCAGTACTTC.

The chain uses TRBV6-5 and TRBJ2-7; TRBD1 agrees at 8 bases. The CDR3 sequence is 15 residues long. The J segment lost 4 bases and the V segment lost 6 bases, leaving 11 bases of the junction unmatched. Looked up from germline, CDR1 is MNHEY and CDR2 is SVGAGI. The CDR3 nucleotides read TGTGCCAGCAGCTTCGGACAGGGCTTTTATTACGAGCAGTACTTC. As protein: CASSFGQGFYYEQYF.

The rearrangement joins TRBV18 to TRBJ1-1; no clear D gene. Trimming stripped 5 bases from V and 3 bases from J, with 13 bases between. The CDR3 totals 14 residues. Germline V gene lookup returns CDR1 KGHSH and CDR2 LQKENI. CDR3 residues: CASSSNRDDTEAFF. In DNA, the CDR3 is TGTGCCAGCTCATCCAATAGAGACGACACTGAAGCTTTCTTT.

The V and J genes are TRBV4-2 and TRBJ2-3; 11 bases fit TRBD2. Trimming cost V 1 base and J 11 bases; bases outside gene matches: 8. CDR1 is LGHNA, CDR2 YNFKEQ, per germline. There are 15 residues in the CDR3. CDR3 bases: TGTGCCAGCAGCCAAGTCGGGACTAGCGGCCAGGGGCAGTATTTT. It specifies CASSQVGTSGQGQYF.

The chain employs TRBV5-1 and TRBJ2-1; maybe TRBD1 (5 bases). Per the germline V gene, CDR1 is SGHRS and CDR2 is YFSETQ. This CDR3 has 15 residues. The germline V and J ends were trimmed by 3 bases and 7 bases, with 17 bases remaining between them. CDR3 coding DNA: TGCGCCAGCAGCTCGGCGGCAGGGTGGACGAATGAGCAGTTCTTC. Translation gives CASSSAAGWTNEQFF. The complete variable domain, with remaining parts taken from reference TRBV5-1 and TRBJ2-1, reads KAGVTQTPRYLIKTRGQQVTLSCSPISGHRSVSWYQQTPGQGLQFLFEYFSETQRNKGNFPGRFSGRQFSNSRSEMNVSTLELGDSALYLCASSSAAGWTNEQFFGPGTRLTVL.

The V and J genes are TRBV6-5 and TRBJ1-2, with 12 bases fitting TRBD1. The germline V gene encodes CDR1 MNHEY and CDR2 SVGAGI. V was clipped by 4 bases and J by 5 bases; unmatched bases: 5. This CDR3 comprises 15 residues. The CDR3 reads CASSWGTGGLYGYTF. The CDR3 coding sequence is TGTGCCAGCAGTTGGGGGACAGGGGGCCTATATGGCTACACCTTC.

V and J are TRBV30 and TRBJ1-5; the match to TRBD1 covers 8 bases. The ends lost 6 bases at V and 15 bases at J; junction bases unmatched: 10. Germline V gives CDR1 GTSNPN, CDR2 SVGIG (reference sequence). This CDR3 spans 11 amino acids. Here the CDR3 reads CACDRGGGWHF. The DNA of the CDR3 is TGTGCCTGCGACAGGGGTGGGGGATGGCATTTT.

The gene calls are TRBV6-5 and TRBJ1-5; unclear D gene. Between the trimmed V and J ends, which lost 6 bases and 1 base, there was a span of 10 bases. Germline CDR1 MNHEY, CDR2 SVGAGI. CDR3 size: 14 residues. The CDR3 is CASRPQVSNQPQHF. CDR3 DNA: TGTGCCAGCAGGCCGCAGGTCAGCAATCAGCCCCAGCATTTT.

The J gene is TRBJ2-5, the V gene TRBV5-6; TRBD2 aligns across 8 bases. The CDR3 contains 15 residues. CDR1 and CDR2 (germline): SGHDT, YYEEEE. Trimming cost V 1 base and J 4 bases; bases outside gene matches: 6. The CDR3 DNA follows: TGTGCCAGCAGCTTGCTTAGCGGGATTGGAGAGACCCAGTACTTC. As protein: CASSLLSGIGETQYF.

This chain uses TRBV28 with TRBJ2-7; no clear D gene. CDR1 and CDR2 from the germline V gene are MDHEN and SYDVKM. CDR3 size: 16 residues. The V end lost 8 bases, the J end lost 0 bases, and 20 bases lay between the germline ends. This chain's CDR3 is CASFPAGRSPSYEQYF. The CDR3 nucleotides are TGTGCCAGCTTCCCTGCTGGGCGAAGTCCCTCCTACGAGCAGTACTTC.

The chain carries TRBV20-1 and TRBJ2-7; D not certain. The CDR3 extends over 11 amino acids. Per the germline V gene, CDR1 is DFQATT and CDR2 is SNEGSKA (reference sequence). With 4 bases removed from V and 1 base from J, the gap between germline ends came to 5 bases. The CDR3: CSATRSYEQYF. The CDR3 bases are TGCAGTGCTACCAGATCCTACGAGCAGTACTTC.

CDR3 nucleotide sequence: TGTGCCTGGAGTCCCGGACAGGGACGCCAAGAGACCCAGTACTTC. It translates to CAWSPGQGRQETQYF. The rearrangement joins TRBV30 to TRBJ2-5; 8 nucleotides line up with TRBD1. Germline V gene sequence: CDR1 GTSNPN, CDR2 SVGIG (reference sequence). The CDR3 sequence is 15 residues long. V dropped 2 bases and J dropped 1; count of bases not matched to a gene: 6.

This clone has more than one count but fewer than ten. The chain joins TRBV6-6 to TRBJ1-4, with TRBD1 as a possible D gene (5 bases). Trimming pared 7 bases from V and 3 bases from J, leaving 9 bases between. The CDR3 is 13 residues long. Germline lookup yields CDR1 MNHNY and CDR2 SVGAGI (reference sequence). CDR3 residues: CASIDSPNEKLFF. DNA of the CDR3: TGTGCCAGCATCGACAGCCCTAATGAAAAACTGTTTTTT.

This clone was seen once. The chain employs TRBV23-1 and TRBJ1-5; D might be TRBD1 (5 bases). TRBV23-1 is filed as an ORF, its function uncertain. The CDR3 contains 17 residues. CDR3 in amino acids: CGYGGRYAYLSNQPQHF. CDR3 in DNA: TGCGGCTACGGGGGTCGGTACGCATACTTAAGCAATCAGCCCCAGCATTTT.

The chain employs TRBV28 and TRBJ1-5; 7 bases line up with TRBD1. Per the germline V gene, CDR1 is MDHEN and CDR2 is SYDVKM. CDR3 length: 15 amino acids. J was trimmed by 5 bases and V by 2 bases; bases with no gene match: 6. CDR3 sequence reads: CASSLPRGGHQPQHF. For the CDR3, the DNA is TGTGCCAGCAGTTTACCCAGGGGGGGTCATCAGCCCCAGCATTTT.

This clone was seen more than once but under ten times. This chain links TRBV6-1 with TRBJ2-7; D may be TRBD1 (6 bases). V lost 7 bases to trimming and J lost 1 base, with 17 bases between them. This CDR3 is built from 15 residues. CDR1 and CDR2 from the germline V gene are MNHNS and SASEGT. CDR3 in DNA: TGTGCCAGCACCCTAAGGGGGTCCCCTTCCTACGAGCAGTACTTC. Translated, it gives CASTLRGSPSYEQYF.

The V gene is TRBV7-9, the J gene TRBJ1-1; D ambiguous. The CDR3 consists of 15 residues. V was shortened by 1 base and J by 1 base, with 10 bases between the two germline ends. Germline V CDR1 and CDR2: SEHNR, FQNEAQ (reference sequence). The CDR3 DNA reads TGTGCCAGCAGCTTAGGAGAAGTCCGGAACACTGAAGCTTTCTTT. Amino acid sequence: CASSLGEVRNTEAFF.

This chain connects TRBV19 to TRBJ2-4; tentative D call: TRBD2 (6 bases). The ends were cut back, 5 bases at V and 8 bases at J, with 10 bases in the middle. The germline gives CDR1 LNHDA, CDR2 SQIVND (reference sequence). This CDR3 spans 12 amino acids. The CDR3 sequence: CASSSWEDIQYF. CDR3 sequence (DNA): TGTGCCAGTAGTTCGTGGGAGGACATTCAGTACTTC.

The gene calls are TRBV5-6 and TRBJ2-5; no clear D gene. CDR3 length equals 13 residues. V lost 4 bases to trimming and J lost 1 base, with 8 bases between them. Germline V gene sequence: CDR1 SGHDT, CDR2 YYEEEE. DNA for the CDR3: TGTGCCAGCAGCCCTCGGGTCCAAGAGACCCAGTACTTC. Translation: CASSPRVQETQYF.

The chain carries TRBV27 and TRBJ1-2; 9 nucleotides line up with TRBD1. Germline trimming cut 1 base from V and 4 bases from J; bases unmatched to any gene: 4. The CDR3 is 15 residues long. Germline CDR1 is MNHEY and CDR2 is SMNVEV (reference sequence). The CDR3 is CASSLFGQGIYGYTF. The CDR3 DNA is TGTGCCAGCAGTTTATTTGGACAGGGGATCTATGGCTACACCTTC.

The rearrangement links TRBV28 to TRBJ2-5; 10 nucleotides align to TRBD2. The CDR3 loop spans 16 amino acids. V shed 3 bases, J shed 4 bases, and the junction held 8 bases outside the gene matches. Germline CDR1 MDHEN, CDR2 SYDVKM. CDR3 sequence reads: CASSFLSASGRETQYF. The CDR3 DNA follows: TGTGCCAGCAGTTTCCTTTCGGCTAGCGGGAGAGAGACCCAGTACTTC.

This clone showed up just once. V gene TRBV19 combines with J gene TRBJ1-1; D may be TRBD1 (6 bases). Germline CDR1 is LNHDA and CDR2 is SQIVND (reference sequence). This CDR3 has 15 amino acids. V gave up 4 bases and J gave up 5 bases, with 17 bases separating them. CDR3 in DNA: TGTGCCAGTAGTAGAAGGGGGGAGGTTCAGACTGAAGCTTTCTTT. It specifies CASSRRGEVQTEAFF.

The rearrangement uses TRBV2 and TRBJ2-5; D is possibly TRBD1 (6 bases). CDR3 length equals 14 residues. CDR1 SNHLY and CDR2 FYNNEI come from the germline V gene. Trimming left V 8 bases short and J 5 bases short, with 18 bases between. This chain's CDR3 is CASRPYGQSETQYF. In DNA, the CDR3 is TGTGCCAGCCGTCCTTATGGACAGTCTGAGACCCAGTACTTC.

This CDR3 reads CASSVGTTNEKLFF. CDR3 DNA sequence: TGTGCCAGCAGCGTAGGCACAACTAATGAAAAACTGTTTTTT. The chain is built from TRBV9 and TRBJ1-4; no clear D. Germline V gene sequence: CDR1 SGDLS, CDR2 YYNGEE. This CDR3 has 14 residues. V was clipped by 0 bases and J by 0 bases, with 3 bases between them.

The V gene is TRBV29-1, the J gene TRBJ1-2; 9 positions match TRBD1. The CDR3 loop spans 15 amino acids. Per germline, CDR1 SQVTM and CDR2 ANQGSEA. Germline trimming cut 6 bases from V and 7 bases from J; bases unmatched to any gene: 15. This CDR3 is CSVDASGQGVGGYTF. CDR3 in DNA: TGCAGCGTAGACGCCTCGGGACAGGGAGTAGGTGGCTACACCTTC.

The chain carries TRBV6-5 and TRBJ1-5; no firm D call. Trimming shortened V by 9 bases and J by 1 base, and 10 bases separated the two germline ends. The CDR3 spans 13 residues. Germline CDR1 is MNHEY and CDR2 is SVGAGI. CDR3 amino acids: CASSPVSNQPQHF. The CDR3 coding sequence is TGTGCCAGTTCGCCGGTCAGCAATCAGCCCCAGCATTTT.